This T cell receptor (beta chain) originates from a study of T cell responses to AZD1222 COVID-19 vaccine. On the study more broadly: Second doses were pooled across both intervals (about 4 or about 12 weeks).

Study conclusions and caveats: Clonal diversity was possibly underestimated; the donors were predominantly white British and more often female. Baseline seropositives among AZD1222 recipients totaled only five to seven. Rises in breadth and depth of Spike-specific TCRs came after two AZD1222 doses.

Germline CDR1 is SEHNR and CDR2 is FQNEAQ (reference sequence). The CDR3 extends over 12 amino acids. V gave up 1 base and J gave up 5 bases, with 3 bases separating them. Here immunoSEQ multiplex PCR was the method, and the copy in TCRdb shows in-frame clones only, minus some. The sample shows approximately 190,000 clones, approximately 91% of them seen only once. Remarks on this clone: Antigen: not known.

The rearrangement links TRBV7-9 to TRBJ2-1, with D unclear. The clonotype originates from an adult in good health. The material was peripheral blood, obtained on day 0 of AZD1222 vaccination. CDR3 protein: CASSLGNNEQFF. DNA for the CDR3: TGTGCCAGCAGCTTAGGCAACAATGAGCAGTTCTTC.